The sequence of this TCR beta chain was determined in a study of glioma-infiltrating T cells after dendritic cell vaccination. About the study: Treatment, given 2003 to 2012, was autologous tumor lysate-pulsed dendritic cell vaccination. The vaccine used monocyte-derived dendritic cells pulsed overnight with autologous tumor lysate.

Amplification used 60 V beta primers and 13 J beta primers. Here immunoSEQ multiplex PCR was the method, and the copy in TCRdb shows in-frame clones only, minus some. The top ten hold less than 2.5% of the sample, which has around 32,000 clones, more than 85% seen once. Sequencing used blood, obtained before dendritic cell vaccination. The receptor was isolated from a human donor with glioblastoma.

CDR3 residues: CASSLDRDTEAFF. As DNA, the CDR3 is TGTGCCAGCAGCTTGGACAGGGACACTGAAGCTTTCTTT. The rearrangement joins TRBV5-5 to TRBJ1-1; D perhaps matches TRBD1 (6 bases). The CDR3 has 13 residues. Per germline, CDR1 SGHKS and CDR2 YYEKEE (reference sequence). V dropped 0 bases and J dropped 3 bases, with 6 bases sitting between them.